What follows are 18 T cell receptor beta chains derived from one specimen sequenced in a study of blood T cell repertoires in COVID-19. Clones were read by immunoSEQ multiplex PCR, and TCRdb kept only the in-frame ones, dropping some. Of about 150,000 clones in the sample, around 80% are singletons; the top ten hold around a tenth. Sequenced input: peripheral blood. These receptors all stem from a woman between 45 and 65 years old with acute or convalescent COVID-19.

This chain links TRBV19 with TRBJ2-4; possibly TRBD1 for D (5 bases). V lost 3 bases, J lost 6 bases, and 9 bases lay in between. CDR3 length: 13 residues. CDR1 is LNHDA, CDR2 SQIVND, per germline (reference sequence). The CDR3 spells CASSIGQVNIQYF. DNA of the CDR3: TGTGCCAGTAGTATCGGACAAGTAAACATTCAGTACTTC.

This rearrangement joins TRBV5-1 to TRBJ2-7; D perhaps matches TRBD1 (6 bases). V was trimmed by 3 bases and J by 1 base, leaving 8 bases between them. CDR1 and CDR2 from the germline V gene are SGHRS and YFSETQ. The CDR3 covers 13 residues. The CDR3 reads CASSSGTSYEQYF. CDR3 sequence (DNA): TGCGCCAGCAGCTCCGGGACATCCTACGAGCAGTACTTC.

The rearrangement links TRBV4-1 to TRBJ2-2, with no clear D. The CDR3 is 15 residues long. Deletions cut 2 bases from V and 2 bases from J, with 9 bases between. The germline gives CDR1 MGHRA, CDR2 YSYEKL. Here the CDR3 reads CASSQSGYNTGELFF. CDR3 sequence (DNA): TGCGCCAGCAGCCAATCCGGGTATAACACCGGGGAGCTGTTTTTT.

The chain joins TRBV6-5 to TRBJ2-6; no reliable D call. Germline loops: CDR1 MNHEY, CDR2 SVGAGI. V was pared by 5 bases and J by 0 bases, with 8 bases between. The CDR3 loop spans 15 amino acids. This chain's CDR3 is CASSTVLSGANVLTF. DNA of the CDR3: TGTGCCAGCAGTACAGTTCTCTCTGGGGCCAACGTCCTGACTTTC.

The gene calls are TRBV6-1 and TRBJ1-1, with D possibly being TRBD1 (6 bases). CDR1 and CDR2 from the germline V gene are MNHNS and SASEGT. Trimming removed 3 bases at V and 7 bases at J, with 15 bases between. This CDR3 contains 14 residues. CDR3 DNA: TGTGCCAGCAGTGATAATCAGGGGAGGGGTGAAGCTTTCTTT. Protein product: CASSDNQGRGEAFF.

This chain joins TRBV9 and TRBJ2-1; 14 bases are a match to TRBD2. V lost 1 base, J lost 4 bases, and 10 bases stayed unmatched. CDR1 is SGDLS and CDR2 is YYNGEE in the germline V gene. This CDR3 is built from 19 residues. For the CDR3, the DNA is TGTGCCAGCAGCGTAAGGGCGACGGGACTAGCGGGAGCGTACAATGAGCAGTTCTTC. Its translation is CASSVRATGLAGAYNEQFF.

The gene calls are TRBV9 and TRBJ1-3; TRBD1 matches 8 bases. The CDR3 is 19 amino acids. After removal of 0 bases from V and 1 base from J, the junction contained 12 bases not matched to a gene. The germline V gene encodes CDR1 SGDLS and CDR2 YYNGEE. This CDR3 is CASSVEPGQARRSGNTIYF. In DNA form, the CDR3 reads TGTGCCAGCAGCGTAGAGCCGGGACAGGCGAGAAGATCTGGAAACACCATATATTTT.

This clone was counted a few times. This chain links TRBV9 with TRBJ2-5, with 11 bases fitting TRBD2. CDR1 is SGDLS and CDR2 is YYNGEE in the germline V gene. The trim removed 4 bases at V and 1 base at J, leaving 12 bases unmatched. The CDR3 extends over 18 amino acids. CDR3: CASSHTSGGRRLQETQYF. CDR3 bases: TGTGCCAGCAGCCATACTAGCGGGGGAAGAAGACTCCAAGAGACCCAGTACTTC.

V and J are TRBV2 and TRBJ1-3; 9 positions match TRBD1. V trimming: 6 bases; J trimming: 2 bases; junction bases outside the gene matches: 5. CDR3 length equals 15 residues. Germline V CDR1 and CDR2: SNHLY, FYNNEI. CDR3 nucleotide sequence: TGTGCCAGCAGGCCAACAGGGGGCACTGGAAACACCATATATTTT. Translating it yields CASRPTGGTGNTIYF.

The J gene is TRBJ1-5, the V gene TRBV7-7; D uncertain. This CDR3 region has 13 residues. From germline, CDR1 is SSHAT and CDR2 FNYEAQ (reference sequence). The ends were cut back, 2 bases at V and 9 bases at J, with 11 bases in the middle. The CDR3 bases are TGTGCCAGCAGCTTAACGTTAGGAGGGCCCCAGCATTTT. Its translation: CASSLTLGGPQHF.

The genes are TRBV7-2 and TRBJ1-1; TRBD1 is a possible D gene (5 bases). CDR1 and CDR2 (germline): SGHTA, FQGNSA. This CDR3 comprises 15 residues. With 2 bases removed from V and 3 bases from J, the gap between germline ends came to 13 bases. The CDR3 bases are TGTGCCAGCAGCTTAAGCGGCGGGGGTTACACTGAAGCTTTCTTT. Residues: CASSLSGGGYTEAFF.

This clone has just a few counts. The chain links TRBV7-3 to TRBJ2-3; 9 nucleotides agree with TRBD1. J gave up 4 bases and V 1 base, and 3 bases lay outside the gene matches. Germline CDR1 reads SGHTA; CDR2 reads FQGTGA. This CDR3 spans 15 amino acids. DNA of the CDR3: TGTGCCAGCAGCTTAATTGGACAGGGGCCAGATACGCAGTATTTT. This encodes CASSLIGQGPDTQYF.

This clone came up a few times. The chain uses TRBV27 and TRBJ1-4, with TRBD1 identical over 7 bases. Germline V CDR1 and CDR2: MNHEY, SMNVEV (reference sequence). There are 16 residues in the CDR3. The V segment lost 6 bases and the J segment 3 bases; nucleotides outside the gene matches: 10. The CDR3 sequence is CASRYRGQASNEKLFF. CDR3 in DNA: TGTGCCAGCAGGTACAGGGGTCAGGCGTCTAATGAAAAACTGTTTTTT.

The V call is TRBV27, the J call TRBJ2-7; TRBD2 agrees at 10 bases. Germline lookup yields CDR1 MNHEY and CDR2 SMNVEV (reference sequence). With V trimmed by 7 bases and J by 3 bases, 9 bases remained unmatched. The CDR3 consists of 15 residues. For the CDR3, the DNA is TGTGCCAGCACCCCGACTAGCGGGTATCTCTACGAGCAGTACTTC. Amino acid sequence: CASTPTSGYLYEQYF.

V and J are TRBV3-1 (or the pseudogene TRBV3-2) and TRBJ2-2; D might be TRBD2 (5 bases). This CDR3 comprises 15 residues. CDR1 LGHDT and CDR2 YNNKEL come from the germline V gene (reference sequence). The V gene lost 4 bases and the J gene lost 5 bases, with 14 bases spanning the gap. CDR3 loop: CASSRLLAATGELFF. The CDR3, as DNA: TGTGCCAGCAGCCGACTACTGGCTGCAACCGGGGAGCTGTTTTTT.

The CDR3: CASSRDRNQPQHF. The DNA for the CDR3 is TGTGCCAGCAGTCGAGACAGGAATCAGCCCCAGCATTTT. The V and J genes are TRBV11-2 and TRBJ1-5, with TRBD1 as a possible D gene (6 bases). CDR3 length equals 13 residues. Germline CDR1 and CDR2: SGHAT and FQNNGV. The germline V and J ends were trimmed by 6 bases and 4 bases, with 10 bases remaining between them.

The gene calls are TRBV10-2 and TRBJ2-2; 12 bases are a match to TRBD2. With V trimmed by 0 bases and J by 3 bases, 8 bases remained unmatched. The CDR3 extends over 19 amino acids. Looked up from germline, CDR1 is WSHSY and CDR2 is SAAADI. The CDR3, as DNA: TGCGCCAGCAGTGAGTCTTGGACTAGCGGGGTAGTTGACACCGGGGAGCTGTTTTTT. Translation: CASSESWTSGVVDTGELFF.

The V and J genes are TRBV14 and TRBJ2-5; TRBD2 matches 10 bases. This CDR3 is built from 18 residues. V lost 2 bases and J lost 2; bases outside the gene matches: 11. The V gene's germline CDR1 is SGHDN and CDR2 FVKESK. The CDR3 here is CASSQNPLGLARQETQYF. CDR3 nucleotide sequence: TGTGCCAGCAGCCAAAACCCGCTGGGACTAGCGCGTCAAGAGACCCAGTACTTC.